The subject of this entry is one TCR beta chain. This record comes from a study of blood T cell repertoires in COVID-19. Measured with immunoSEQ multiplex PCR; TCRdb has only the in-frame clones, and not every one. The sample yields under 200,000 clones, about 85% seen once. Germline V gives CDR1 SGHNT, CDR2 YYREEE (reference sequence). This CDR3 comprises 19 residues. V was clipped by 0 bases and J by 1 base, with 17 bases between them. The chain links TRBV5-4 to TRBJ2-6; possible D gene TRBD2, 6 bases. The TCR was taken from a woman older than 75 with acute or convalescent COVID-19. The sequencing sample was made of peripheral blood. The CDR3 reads CASSLGGGAPYSGANVLTF. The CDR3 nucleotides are TGTGCCAGCAGCTTGGGGGGCGGGGCCCCTTATTCTGGGGCCAACGTCCTGACTTTC.